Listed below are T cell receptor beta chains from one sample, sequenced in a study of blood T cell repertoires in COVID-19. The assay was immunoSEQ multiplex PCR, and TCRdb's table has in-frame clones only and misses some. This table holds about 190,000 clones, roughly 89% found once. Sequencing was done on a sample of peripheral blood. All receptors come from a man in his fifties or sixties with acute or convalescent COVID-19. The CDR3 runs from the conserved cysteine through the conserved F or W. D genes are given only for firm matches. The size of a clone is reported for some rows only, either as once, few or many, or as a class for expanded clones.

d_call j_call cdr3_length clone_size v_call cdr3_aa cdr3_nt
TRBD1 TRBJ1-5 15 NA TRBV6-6 CASSDRGGERQPQHF TGTGCCAGCAGTGACAGGGGCGGCGAAAGACAGCCCCAGCATTTT
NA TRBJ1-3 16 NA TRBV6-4 CASSPHRVRAGNTIYF TGTGCCAGCAGTCCTCACAGGGTTAGGGCTGGAAACACCATATATTTT
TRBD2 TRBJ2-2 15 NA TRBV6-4 CASLLAGANTGELFF TGTGCCAGCCTACTAGCGGGGGCGAACACCGGGGAGCTGTTTTTT
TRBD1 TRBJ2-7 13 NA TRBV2 CAVRLGQLYEQYF TGTGCCGTCCGCCTGGGACAGCTGTACGAGCAGTACTTC
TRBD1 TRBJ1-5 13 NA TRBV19 CASNDRGEQPQHF TGTGCCAGCAATGACAGGGGGGAACAGCCCCAGCATTTT
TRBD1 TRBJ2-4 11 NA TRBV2 CASSLDREPYF TGTGCCAGCAGTCTAGACAGGGAACCGTACTTC
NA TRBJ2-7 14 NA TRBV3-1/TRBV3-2 CASSQTGLTYEQYF TGTGCCAGCAGCCAGACAGGCCTTACCTACGAGCAGTACTTC
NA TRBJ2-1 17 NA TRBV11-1 CASSLAWGGRSYNEQFF TGTGCCAGCAGCTTAGCGTGGGGCGGCAGATCCTACAATGAGCAGTTCTTC
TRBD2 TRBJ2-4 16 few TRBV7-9 CASSLGSGGWGNIQYF TGTGCCAGCAGCTTAGGTAGCGGGGGCTGGGGGAACATTCAGTACTTC
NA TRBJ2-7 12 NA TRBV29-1 CSVVRDSSEQYF TGCAGCGTAGTCAGGGATTCTAGCGAGCAGTACTTC
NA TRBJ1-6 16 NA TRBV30 CAWSVIGSSYNSPLHF TGTGCCTGGAGTGTAATAGGGAGCTCCTATAATTCACCCCTCCACTTT
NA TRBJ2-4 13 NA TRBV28 CASSLGGAYIQYF TGTGCCAGCTCTCTAGGAGGGGCATACATTCAGTACTTC
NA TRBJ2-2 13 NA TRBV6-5 CASSLIGGGELFF TGTGCCAGCAGTTTAATAGGGGGCGGGGAGCTGTTTTTT
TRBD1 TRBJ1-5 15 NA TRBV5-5 CASSLGQGANQPQHF TGTGCCAGCAGCTTGGGGCAGGGGGCAAATCAGCCCCAGCATTTT
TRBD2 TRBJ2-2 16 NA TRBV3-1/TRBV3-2 CASSQGLAGDTGELFF TGTGCCAGCAGCCAAGGACTAGCGGGAGATACCGGGGAGCTGTTTTTT
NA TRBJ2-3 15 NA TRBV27 CASSSRGADTDTQYF TGTGCCAGCAGCTCCCGGGGGGCCGATACAGATACGCAGTATTTT
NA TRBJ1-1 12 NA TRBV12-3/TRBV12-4 CASSTTWTEAFF TGTGCCAGCAGTACTACTTGGACTGAAGCTTTCTTT
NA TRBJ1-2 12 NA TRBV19 CASSIASSGYTF TGTGCCAGTAGTATTGCGTCCTCTGGCTACACCTTC
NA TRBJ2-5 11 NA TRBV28 CASSILETQYF TGTGCCAGCAGTATCCTAGAGACCCAGTACTTC
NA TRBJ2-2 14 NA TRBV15 CATSRGTGGGELFF TGTGCCACCAGCAGAGGGACCGGAGGCGGGGAGCTGTTTTTT
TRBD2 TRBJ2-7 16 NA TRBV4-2 CASSPGLAGGQDEQYF TGTGCCAGCAGCCCGGGACTAGCGGGAGGGCAGGACGAGCAGTACTTC
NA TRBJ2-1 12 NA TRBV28 CASRLSFGEQFF TGTGCCAGCAGGCTTAGCTTCGGTGAGCAGTTCTTC
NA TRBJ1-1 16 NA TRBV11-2 CASSLASSSQGHKAFF TGTGCCAGCAGCTTAGCCTCCTCGTCCCAGGGTCATAAAGCTTTCTTT
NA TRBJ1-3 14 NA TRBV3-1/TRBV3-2 CASSQGSSGNTIYF TGTGCCAGCAGCCAAGGGAGCTCTGGAAACACCATATATTTT
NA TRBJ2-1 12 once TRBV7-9 CASAPASNEQFF TGTGCCAGCGCCCCGGCTAGCAATGAGCAGTTCTTC
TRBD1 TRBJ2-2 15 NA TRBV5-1 CASSADRGDTGELFF TGCGCCAGCAGCGCCGACAGGGGCGACACCGGGGAGCTGTTTTTT
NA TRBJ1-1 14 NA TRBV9 CASSVVEGAIEAFF TGTGCCAGCAGCGTAGTCGAAGGGGCTATTGAAGCTTTCTTT
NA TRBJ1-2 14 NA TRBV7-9 CASSLARDTYGYTF TGTGCCAGCAGCTTAGCGAGGGATACCTATGGCTACACCTTC
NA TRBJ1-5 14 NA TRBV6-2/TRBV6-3 CASSWTDSNQPQHF TGTGCCAGCAGTTGGACAGATAGCAATCAGCCCCAGCATTTT
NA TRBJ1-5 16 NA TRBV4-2 CASSLRQVNSNQPQHF TGTGCCAGCAGCCTCAGACAGGTTAATAGCAATCAGCCCCAGCATTTT
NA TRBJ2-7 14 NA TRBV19 CASSIVSGTYEQYF TGTGCCAGTAGTATAGTTTCAGGGACCTACGAGCAGTACTTC
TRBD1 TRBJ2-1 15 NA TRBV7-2 CASSLTGDLYNEQFF TGTGCCAGCAGCCTGACAGGGGACCTTTACAATGAGCAGTTCTTC
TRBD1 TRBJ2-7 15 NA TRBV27 CASSQRQGSVYEQYF TGTGCCAGCAGTCAACGACAGGGTTCAGTCTACGAGCAGTACTTC
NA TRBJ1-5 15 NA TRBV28 CASGYSGDSNQPQHF TGTGCCAGCGGATATTCAGGGGATAGCAATCAGCCCCAGCATTTT
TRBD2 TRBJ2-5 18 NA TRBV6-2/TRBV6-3 CASSYPGVSGGAIGTQYF TGTGCCAGCAGTTACCCCGGGGTTAGCGGGGGGGCAATCGGGACCCAGTACTTC
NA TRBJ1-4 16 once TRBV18 CASSAPQGSANEKLFF TGTGCCAGCTCAGCACCCCAGGGGAGTGCTAATGAAAAACTGTTTTTT
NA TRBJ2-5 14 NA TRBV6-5 CASSSQRYQETQYF TGTGCCAGCAGTTCCCAGCGGTACCAAGAGACCCAGTACTTC